The 30 T cell receptor beta chains below were found in one sample sequenced in a study of response to subunit inactivated influenza vaccine. TCRdb reanalysed the RT-PCR reads using MiXCR and keeps one entry per CDR3 protein. The sample holds about 500,000 distinct CDR3 sequences, approximately 15% seen once. Source: CD4+ T cells sorted from PBMCs, taken around 2 years after vaccination. The receptors originated from a man aged 50-75 years who received an inactivated influenza vaccine.

The chain joins TRBV12-5 to TRBJ2-1; D is undetermined. This CDR3 is 11 amino acids long. Germline CDR1 is LGHNT and CDR2 is FRNRAP. The ends were cut back, 6 bases at V and 15 bases at J, with 15 bases in the middle. CDR3 sequence: CASGSAESLFF. The CDR3 DNA follows: TGTGCTAGTGGATCGGCGGAGAGTTTGTTCTTC.

This clonotype was observed a few times. The rearrangement links TRBV6-2 or TRBV6-3 to TRBJ2-1; D call uncertain. V lost 0 bases to trimming and J lost 6 bases, with 9 bases between them. This CDR3 is built from 14 residues. Germline lookup yields CDR1 MNHEY and CDR2 SVGEGT. CDR3 loop: CASSYSRLGNEQFF. CDR3 bases: TGTGCCAGCAGTTACTCGAGACTGGGCAATGAGCAGTTCTTC.

The chain carries TRBV6-6 and TRBJ2-7, with a weak D call TRBD1 (7 bases). Germline CDR1 reads MNHNY; CDR2 reads SVGAGI (reference sequence). The CDR3 has 12 amino acids. Trimming removed 8 bases from V and 5 bases from J, with 13 bases in between. DNA for the CDR3: TGTGCCAGCGGAGGGGGCACAGACGAGCAGTACTTC. The encoded protein is CASGGGTDEQYF.

This clonotype has only a few counts. The J gene is TRBJ2-7, the V gene TRBV25-1; 8 nucleotides line up with TRBD1. Trimming at V came to 4 bases and at J to 2 bases, leaving 1 base not matched to a gene. Germline CDR1 and CDR2: MGHDK and SYGVNS. This CDR3 has 13 residues. The CDR3 region is CASSAQGAYEQYF. As DNA, the CDR3 is TGTGCCAGCAGTGCACAGGGGGCCTACGAGCAGTACTTC.

This clonotype came up a few times. J is TRBJ2-3 and V is TRBV29-1, with D perhaps TRBD1 (5 bases). Trimming pared 4 bases from V and 1 base from J, leaving 12 bases between. The CDR3 has 14 residues. Germline V gene lookup returns CDR1 SQVTM and CDR2 ANQGSEA. CDR3 protein: CSVVRAVGTDTQYF. CDR3 in DNA: TGCAGCGTTGTCAGGGCCGTCGGCACAGATACGCAGTATTTT.

The chain recombines TRBV12-3 or TRBV12-4 with TRBJ2-1; possible D gene TRBD2, 5 bases. There are 11 residues in the CDR3. V lost 4 bases and J lost 10, with 8 bases in between. In nucleotides, the CDR3 is TGTGCCAGCAGTTCCCGCGGGGAGCAGTTCTTC. It encodes CASSSRGEQFF.

This chain links TRBV5-1 with TRBJ2-5, with D perhaps given as TRBD1 or TRBD2 (5 bases each). The V and J ends lost 5 bases and 2 bases respectively, with 7 bases between them. Germline CDR1 SGHRS, CDR2 YFSETQ. This CDR3 is built from 12 residues. CDR3 residues: CASRGVQETQYF. The CDR3, as DNA: TGCGCCAGCAGGGGGGTACAAGAGACCCAGTACTTC.

The gene calls are TRBV5-6 and TRBJ1-2, with D perhaps matching TRBD1 (6 bases). CDR1 is SGHDT, CDR2 YYEEEE, per germline. The V end lost 3 bases, the J end lost 2 bases, and 14 bases lay between the germline ends. There are 15 residues in the CDR3. For the CDR3, the DNA is TGTGCCAGCAGCTGGGGGCGCCAGGCCAACTATGGCTACACCTTC. Translated, it gives CASSWGRQANYGYTF. The entire variable domain, with the rest obtained from reference TRBV5-6 and TRBJ1-2, is as follows: DAGVTQSPTHLIKTRGQQVTLRCSPKSGHDTVSWYQQALGQGPQFIFQYYEEEERQRGNFPDRFSGHQFPNYSSELNVNALLLGDSALYLCASSWGRQANYGYTFGSGTRLTVV.

The J gene is TRBJ2-7, the V gene TRBV20-1; a possible D gene is TRBD2 (7 bases). With 2 bases removed from V and 5 bases from J, the gap between germline ends came to 16 bases. The CDR3 is 14 amino acids. Germline V gene lookup returns CDR1 DFQATT and CDR2 SNEGSKA (reference sequence). The CDR3 is CSARRGGTSHEQYF. DNA of the CDR3: TGCAGTGCTAGAAGGGGGGGCACGAGTCACGAGCAGTACTTC.

CDR3 loop: CASFNSRGTGELFF. The CDR3 region has the DNA TGTGCCAGCTTTAACTCCCGAGGGACCGGGGAGCTGTTTTTT. This chain links TRBV7-9 with TRBJ2-2, with D possibly TRBD2 on 5 matching bases. This CDR3 is 14 amino acids long. The germline V gene has CDR1 SEHNR and CDR2 FQNEAQ (reference sequence). V dropped 8 bases and J dropped 5 bases, with 15 bases sitting between them.

This clonotype has a handful of counts. This chain uses TRBV7-9 with TRBJ2-4, with 9 bases matching TRBD1. This CDR3 is built from 14 residues. V was clipped by 3 bases and J by 9 bases; unmatched bases: 6. Germline lookup yields CDR1 SEHNR and CDR2 FQNEAQ (reference sequence). The CDR3 sequence: CASSFDRGSLIQYF. Here the CDR3 DNA reads TGTGCCAGCAGCTTCGACAGGGGGTCTCTCATTCAGTACTTC.

V gene TRBV29-1 combines with J gene TRBJ2-1, with 10 bases matching TRBD2. V lost 7 bases and J lost 5; bases outside the gene matches: 8. The CDR3 has 14 amino acids. Germline V CDR1 and CDR2: SQVTM, ANQGSEA. CDR3 DNA sequence: TGCAGCGCAAAAACCGGGACTAGCGACAATGAGCAGTTCTTC. Translation: CSAKTGTSDNEQFF.

The sample holds many counts of this clonotype. J is TRBJ2-5 and V is TRBV20-1; 7 bases fit TRBD2. CDR1 is DFQATT and CDR2 is SNEGSKA in the germline V gene (reference sequence). The junction had 4 bases not matched to a gene; V was cut back by 4 bases and J by 5 bases. CDR3 length: 12 amino acids. The CDR3 reads CSAISGVETQYF. Here the CDR3 DNA reads TGCAGTGCTATCAGCGGGGTGGAGACCCAGTACTTC.

The chain uses TRBV7-2 and TRBJ2-7; the D is unclear. The germline CDR1 and CDR2 sequences are SGHTA and FQGNSA. The CDR3 has 14 residues. Deletions cut 0 bases from V and 6 bases from J, with 12 bases between. CDR3 residues: CASSLASIVAEQYF. The CDR3 coding sequence is TGTGCCAGCAGCTTAGCCAGCATCGTCGCCGAGCAGTACTTC.

In its sample, this clonotype was seen a few times. The genes are TRBV6-2 or TRBV6-3 and TRBJ2-7; D is possibly TRBD1 (6 bases). With 0 bases removed from V and 3 bases from J, the gap between germline ends came to 12 bases. Germline CDR1 and CDR2: MNHEY and SVGEGT. The CDR3 totals 15 residues. The CDR3 region has the DNA TGTGCCAGCAGTTACTCGAGACAGGTCCTCTACGAGCAGTACTTC. Translated: CASSYSRQVLYEQYF.

This clonotype has a handful of counts. The chain couples TRBV12-3 or TRBV12-4 to TRBJ1-6, with D unclear. V was clipped by 3 bases and J by 11 bases, with 8 bases between them. This CDR3 comprises 12 residues. The CDR3 loop reads CASSFPGTPLHF. The CDR3 DNA reads as TGTGCCAGCAGTTTCCCGGGAACACCCCTCCACTTT.

This clonotype was observed a few times. The chain recombines TRBV9 with TRBJ1-5; TRBD1 might be the D (6 bases). Per the germline V gene, CDR1 is SGDLS and CDR2 is YYNGEE. The CDR3 runs to 15 residues. Trimming shortened V by 0 bases and J by 1 base, and 8 bases separated the two germline ends. CDR3 amino acids: CASSVDQGSNQPQHF. The CDR3 nucleotides are TGTGCCAGCAGCGTAGATCAGGGGAGCAATCAGCCCCAGCATTTT.

The rearrangement uses TRBV6-6 and TRBJ2-7; no firm D call. The CDR3 is 12 amino acids. The germline V and J ends were trimmed by 5 bases and 5 bases, with 10 bases remaining between them. CDR1 MNHNY and CDR2 SVGAGI come from the germline V gene (reference sequence). For the CDR3, the DNA is TGTGCCAGCAGTCCCCAAAGGCACGAGCAGTACTTC. Its translation is CASSPQRHEQYF.

This chain uses TRBV25-1 with TRBJ1-4; 7 bases are a match to TRBD1. The CDR3 has 17 amino acids. The ends lost 1 base at V and 5 bases at J; junction bases unmatched: 10. Germline CDR1 MGHDK, CDR2 SYGVNS. CDR3 nucleotide sequence: TGTGCCAGCAGTGAATCTCTTATCGGGACAGCAAATGAAAAACTGTTTTTT. This codes for CASSESLIGTANEKLFF.

This clonotype was picked up a small number of times. The chain links TRBV12-3 or TRBV12-4 to TRBJ1-1, with 9 nucleotides matching TRBD1. V shed 6 bases, J shed 7 bases, and the junction held 9 bases outside the gene matches. This CDR3 comprises 14 residues. CDR3 amino acids: CASSPPTGGGEAFF. The CDR3 DNA reads TGTGCCAGCAGCCCTCCGACAGGGGGAGGTGAAGCTTTCTTT.

This clonotype was seen at least ten times. CDR3 DNA sequence: TGTGCCAGCAGTTACTCCGGCTCCACAGATACGCAGTATTTT. Translation: CASSYSGSTDTQYF. The V and J genes are TRBV6-5 and TRBJ2-3; D is uncertain. Trimming cost V 0 bases and J 2 bases, with 6 bases left between them. The CDR3 is 14 amino acids. CDR1 and CDR2 (germline): MNHEY, SVGAGI.

The chain couples TRBV6-1 to TRBJ2-3; D tentatively reads TRBD1 or TRBD2 (5 bases each). The CDR3 runs to 14 residues. The V gene lost 6 bases and the J gene lost 1 base, with 11 bases spanning the gap. Germline assignment: CDR1 MNHNS and CDR2 SASEGT. Here the CDR3 reads CASRGDGGTDTQYF. The CDR3 DNA sequence: TGTGCCAGCAGGGGGGACGGAGGCACAGATACGCAGTATTTT.

This clonotype has more than one count but fewer than ten. The V gene is TRBV28, the J gene TRBJ2-1; 9 bases match TRBD1. This CDR3 has 15 residues. CDR1 and CDR2 from the germline V gene are MDHEN and SYDVKM. J was trimmed by 7 bases and V by 4 bases; bases with no gene match: 8. The chain's CDR3 is CASSSAGTGTNEQFF. The CDR3 coding sequence is TGTGCCAGCAGTTCGGCCGGGACAGGGACGAATGAGCAGTTCTTC. Supplemented by reference TRBV28 and TRBJ2-1, the full variable domain reads DVKVTQSSRYLVKRTGEKVFLECVQDMDHENMFWYRQDPGLGLRLIYFSYDVKMKEKGDIPEGYSVSREKKERFSLILESASTNQTSMYLCASSSAGTGTNEQFFGPGTRLTVL.

This clonotype has at least ten counts. The J gene is TRBJ2-3, the V gene TRBV29-1; 10 bases map to TRBD1. V was pared by 7 bases and J by 6 bases, with 7 bases of the junction left unmatched. This CDR3 is built from 13 residues. Germline assignment: CDR1 SQVTM and CDR2 ANQGSEA. CDR3 sequence: CSARQGAMDTQYF. Here the CDR3 DNA reads TGCAGCGCCCGACAGGGGGCAATGGATACGCAGTATTTT.

This clonotype was detected a few times. The chain employs TRBV29-1 and TRBJ2-1, with a tentative D call TRBD1 (6 bases). CDR3 length: 13 amino acids. Germline V CDR1 and CDR2: SQVTM, ANQGSEA. Between the trimmed V and J ends, which lost 5 bases and 6 bases, there was a span of 14 bases. DNA of the CDR3: TGCAGCGTTAAACAGGGTAGGGTCAATGAGCAGTTCTTC. This gives the protein CSVKQGRVNEQFF.

This clonotype has more than one count but fewer than ten. The chain links TRBV6-1 to TRBJ2-1; no firm D call. The CDR3 runs 14 residues. V dropped 2 bases and J dropped 0 bases, with 5 bases sitting between them. The germline V gene encodes CDR1 MNHNS and CDR2 SASEGT. The CDR3 sequence: CASSELLSYNEQFF. The CDR3 DNA sequence: TGTGCCAGCAGTGAATTACTCTCCTACAATGAGCAGTTCTTC.

This chain links TRBV9 with TRBJ2-7; D call uncertain. The V end lost 0 bases, the J end lost 3 bases, and 10 bases lay between the germline ends. The CDR3 is 14 amino acids. Germline values: CDR1 SGDLS, CDR2 YYNGEE. The CDR3 protein is CASSVDGVGYEQYF. Here the CDR3 DNA reads TGTGCCAGCAGCGTAGATGGCGTCGGCTACGAGCAGTACTTC.

This clonotype was seen more than once but under ten times. The chain employs TRBV9 and TRBJ2-7; D is possibly TRBD1 or TRBD2 (5 bases each). Deletions cut 2 bases from V and 9 bases from J, with 18 bases between. This CDR3 has 14 residues. Germline-derived CDR1 and CDR2 are SGDLS and YYNGEE. The CDR3 region is CASSVGDGTSAQYF. The CDR3 nucleotides read TGTGCCAGCAGCGTGGGGGACGGGACCTCGGCGCAGTACTTC. The entire variable domain, with the rest obtained from reference TRBV9 and TRBJ2-7, is as follows: DSGVTQTPKHLITATGQRVTLRCSPRSGDLSVYWYQQSLDQGLQFLIQYYNGEERAKGNILERFSAQQFPDLHSELNLSSLELGDSALYFCASSVGDGTSAQYFGPGTRLTVT.

This clonotype appeared many times. V gene TRBV25-1 combines with J gene TRBJ1-6; no firm D call. This CDR3 comprises 15 residues. V was clipped by 0 bases and J by 10 bases, with 13 bases between them. Per the germline V gene, CDR1 is MGHDK and CDR2 is SYGVNS. This chain's CDR3 is CASSEYNGVGSPLHF. The CDR3 DNA is TGTGCCAGCAGTGAATACAACGGGGTAGGCTCACCCCTCCACTTT.

This clonotype was observed a few times. V usage is TRBV20-1 and J usage is TRBJ1-6, with a weak D call TRBD1 (6 bases). V was cut by 6 bases and J by 4 bases, with 19 bases left in between. CDR1 is DFQATT and CDR2 is SNEGSKA in the germline V gene (reference sequence). The CDR3 totals 16 residues. CDR3 in DNA: TGCAGTGCACCCCGAGGGGGGGCCGGTTATAATTCACCCCTCCACTTT. Translation gives CSAPRGGAGYNSPLHF.